A single sample is the source of the 32 T cell receptor beta chains below, sequenced in a study of T cell responses to AZD1222 COVID-19 vaccine. Repertoires were generated with immunoSEQ multiplex PCR, while TCRdb's copy carries only in-frame clones and drops some. Seen here are 200,000 or so clones, 85% to 95% observed once, and the top ten hold approximately 9.6%. The specimen was peripheral blood, collected on day 0 of AZD1222 vaccination. These receptors were taken from an adult in good health.

This rearrangement joins TRBV11-3 to TRBJ2-2; D gene unclear. The CDR3 totals 14 residues. CDR1 is SGHNT, CDR2 YENEEA, per germline. The ends were cut back, 5 bases at V and 8 bases at J, with 15 bases in the middle. CDR3 loop: CASSRDFSEGELFF. CDR3 DNA: TGTGCCAGCAGCCGAGACTTTTCAGAGGGGGAGCTGTTTTTT.

The chain recombines TRBV7-3 with TRBJ2-1; D is unresolved. The CDR3 runs 17 residues. V was shortened by 5 bases and J by 0 bases, with 17 bases between the two germline ends. Germline V lookup: CDR1 SGHTA, CDR2 FQGTGA. CDR3 amino acids: CASSPTRVSSSYNEQFF. The CDR3 DNA follows: TGTGCCAGCAGCCCCACCCGAGTCTCCAGCTCCTACAATGAGCAGTTCTTC.

Notes on this clone: Sequence at one end of the junction differs from germline and may be a read error. The V gene is TRBV28, the J gene TRBJ1-2, with 7 nucleotides matching TRBD1. The CDR3 runs 14 residues. Germline assignment: CDR1 MDHEN and CDR2 SYDVKM. CDR3 nucleotides: TGTGCCAGCAGTCCCGGGACAGACCTCTATGGCTGCACCTTC. Translating gives CASSPGTDLYGCTF.

The chain carries TRBV10-3 and TRBJ1-5, with unresolved D. Per germline, CDR1 ENHRY and CDR2 SYGVKD. The CDR3 has 14 residues. Trimming took 8 bases from V and 1 from J, leaving 12 bases between them. CDR3 coding DNA: TGTGCCATCGGCCGTCAAGAAAGCAATCAGCCCCAGCATTTT. Protein product: CAIGRQESNQPQHF.

The rearrangement uses TRBV24-1 and TRBJ2-7; 7 positions match TRBD1. V was clipped by 7 bases and J by 3 bases; unmatched bases: 8. The CDR3 covers 14 residues. Germline lookup yields CDR1 KGHDR and CDR2 SFDVKD. The CDR3 reads CATSQTGKNYEQYF. The CDR3 DNA follows: TGTGCCACCAGCCAGACAGGGAAAAACTACGAGCAGTACTTC.

The chain combines TRBV9 with TRBJ1-4, with D perhaps matching TRBD1 (5 bases). The CDR3 runs to 14 residues. Per germline, CDR1 SGDLS and CDR2 YYNGEE. The V end was cut by 3 bases, the J end by 2 bases, with 8 bases between. In DNA, the CDR3 is TGTGCCAGCAGCGGAGGGACCACTAATGAAAAACTGTTTTTT. The encoded protein is CASSGGTTNEKLFF.

The chain links TRBV12-3 or TRBV12-4 to TRBJ2-5, with D tentatively TRBD1 (6 bases). V was clipped by 4 bases and J by 3 bases, with 9 bases between them. The length of the CDR3 is 13 residues. The CDR3 is CASSSPGEETQYF. CDR3 nucleotides: TGTGCCAGCAGTTCCCCAGGGGAAGAGACCCAGTACTTC.

The chain recombines TRBV5-1 with TRBJ2-1; D may be TRBD2 (5 bases). Germline V gene sequence: CDR1 SGHRS, CDR2 YFSETQ. This CDR3 comprises 17 residues. V gave up 7 bases and J gave up 5 bases, with 25 bases separating them. CDR3 residues: CASRAVPAGERDNEQFF. As DNA, the CDR3 is TGCGCCAGCCGAGCGGTCCCCGCCGGGGAGAGAGACAATGAGCAGTTCTTC. The full variable domain, in which reference TRBV5-1 and TRBJ2-1 provide the parts outside the CDR3, is KAGVTQTPRYLIKTRGQQVTLSCSPISGHRSVSWYQQTPGQGLQFLFEYFSETQRNKGNFPGRFSGRQFSNSRSEMNVSTLELGDSALYLCASRAVPAGERDNEQFFGPGTRLTVL.

V usage is TRBV6-2 or TRBV6-3 and J usage is TRBJ1-1; D is possibly TRBD1 (5 bases). CDR3 length: 13 amino acids. V gave up 2 bases and J gave up 5 bases, with 9 bases separating them. Germline V CDR1 and CDR2: MNHEY, SVGEGT. CDR3 protein: CASSYQGWTEAFF. CDR3 coding DNA: TGTGCCAGCAGTTACCAGGGTTGGACTGAAGCTTTCTTT.

The chain employs TRBV27 and TRBJ1-6; D is unclear. Germline assignment: CDR1 MNHEY and CDR2 SMNVEV (reference sequence). V lost 5 bases and J 4 bases, leaving 9 bases between the germline ends. CDR3 length equals 14 residues. CDR3 sequence reads: CASSPNPYNSPLHF. CDR3 DNA: TGTGCCAGCAGTCCGAACCCTTATAATTCACCCCTCCACTTT.

This chain links TRBV27 with TRBJ1-2, with D possibly being TRBD1 (6 bases). The CDR3 is made up of 14 amino acids. Between the trimmed V and J ends, which lost 5 bases and 1 base, there was a span of 11 bases. CDR1 is MNHEY and CDR2 is SMNVEV in the germline V gene (reference sequence). CDR3 sequence reads: CASSQGQFNYGYTF. In nucleotides, the CDR3 is TGTGCCAGCAGTCAAGGACAGTTTAACTATGGCTACACCTTC.

The CDR3 coding sequence is TGTGCCAGCAGCTTAGCGGGGACAGGGGCATACTACGAGCAGTACTTC. Its protein product is CASSLAGTGAYYEQYF. The chain employs TRBV7-2 and TRBJ2-7; 10 bases are a match to TRBD1. The CDR3 covers 16 residues. J was trimmed by 3 bases and V by 0 bases; bases with no gene match: 5. CDR1 and CDR2 from the germline V gene are SGHTA and FQGNSA.

The chain is built from TRBV9 and TRBJ1-2, with D perhaps matching TRBD1 (5 bases). This CDR3 has 13 residues. Trimming removed 4 bases from V and 5 bases from J, with 12 bases in between. Per the germline V gene, CDR1 is SGDLS and CDR2 is YYNGEE. CDR3 sequence: CASSPGEGYGYTF. CDR3 sequence (DNA): TGTGCCAGCAGCCCCGGGGAGGGGTATGGCTACACCTTC. The whole variable domain, remainder taken from reference TRBV9 and TRBJ1-2, is DSGVTQTPKHLITATGQRVTLRCSPRSGDLSVYWYQQSLDQGLQFLIQYYNGEERAKGNILERFSAQQFPDLHSELNLSSLELGDSALYFCASSPGEGYGYTFGSGTRLTVV.

The rearrangement uses TRBV6-4 and TRBJ2-5; 9 nucleotides match TRBD2. Germline CDR1 MRHNA, CDR2 SNTAGT. This CDR3 has 15 residues. Trimming removed 6 bases from V and 5 bases from J; junction bases left unmatched: 10. The CDR3 sequence: CASSSGAGGRETQYF. The DNA of the CDR3 is TGTGCCAGCAGCTCTGGAGCGGGAGGCCGGGAGACCCAGTACTTC.

V is TRBV6-4 and J is TRBJ2-2; D uncertain. CDR1 is MRHNA, CDR2 SNTAGT, per germline. V was pared by 3 bases and J by 2 bases, with 4 bases between. This CDR3 spans 13 amino acids. CDR3 sequence reads: CASSELNTGELFF. CDR3 DNA: TGTGCCAGCAGTGAACTCAACACCGGGGAGCTGTTTTTT.

The rearrangement uses TRBV4-3 and TRBJ2-7; 7 bases map to TRBD1. With V trimmed by 4 bases and J by 3 bases, 9 bases remained unmatched. The CDR3 is 15 residues long. Germline-derived CDR1 and CDR2 are LGHNA and YSLEER. CDR3: CASSLDTGAVYEQYF. The CDR3 nucleotides are TGCGCCAGCAGCCTAGATACAGGGGCAGTCTACGAGCAGTACTTC.

V gene TRBV15 combines with J gene TRBJ2-7, with unresolved D. V gave up 0 bases and J gave up 5 bases, with 8 bases separating them. The CDR3 runs to 13 residues. Germline V CDR1 and CDR2: LNHNV, YYDKDF (reference sequence). The CDR3 DNA follows: TGTGCCACCAGCAGAGATTTTCGGGACGAGCAGTACTTC. Translating gives CATSRDFRDEQYF. Looking up the rest from reference TRBV15 and TRBJ2-7 gives the full variable domain: DAMVIQNPRYQVTQFGKPVTLSCSQTLNHNVMYWYQQKSSQAPKLLFHYYDKDFNNEADTPDNFQSRRPNTSFCFLDIRSPGLGDTAMYLCATSRDFRDEQYFGPGTRLTVT.

The V and J genes are TRBV6-1 and TRBJ1-6, with D unclear. Germline V CDR1 and CDR2: MNHNS, SASEGT. Between the trimmed V and J ends, which lost 0 bases and 9 bases, there was a span of 12 bases. CDR3 size: 15 residues. The chain's CDR3 is CASSEARGGLSPLHF. CDR3 bases: TGTGCCAGCAGTGAAGCGCGGGGAGGACTTTCACCCCTCCACTTT.

The V and J genes are TRBV4-1 and TRBJ2-3; perhaps TRBD2 as D (5 bases). The CDR3 loop spans 15 amino acids. Germline CDR1 MGHRA, CDR2 YSYEKL. V lost 3 bases, J lost 4 bases, and 14 bases lay in between. CDR3 amino acids: CASSHPPQRADTQYF. The CDR3 DNA reads TGCGCCAGCAGCCACCCTCCCCAGAGGGCAGATACGCAGTATTTT.

The chain recombines TRBV28 with TRBJ2-7, with 7 bases that match TRBD2. After removal of 2 bases from V and 4 bases from J, the junction contained 8 bases not matched to a gene. Germline values: CDR1 MDHEN, CDR2 SYDVKM. The CDR3 runs to 15 residues. This CDR3 reads CASSLGGTTSYEQYF. In nucleotides, the CDR3 is TGTGCCAGCAGTTTAGGCGGGACTACCAGTTACGAGCAGTACTTC. Filled out from reference TRBV28 and TRBJ2-7, the complete variable domain reads DVKVTQSSRYLVKRTGEKVFLECVQDMDHENMFWYRQDPGLGLRLIYFSYDVKMKEKGDIPEGYSVSREKKERFSLILESASTNQTSMYLCASSLGGTTSYEQYFGPGTRLTVT.

V is TRBV2 and J is TRBJ2-7, with D hard to call. The CDR3 is 13 amino acids. The V gene's germline CDR1 is SNHLY and CDR2 FYNNEI. V was clipped by 3 bases and J by 8 bases, with 14 bases between them. For the CDR3, the DNA is TGTGCCAGCAGTGAGAGGCCCAAGGGCAAGCAGTACTTC. Translating gives CASSERPKGKQYF.

The chain couples TRBV11-2 to TRBJ1-5, with TRBD1 identical over 8 bases. The trim removed 5 bases at V and 4 bases at J, leaving 4 bases unmatched. Germline V CDR1 and CDR2: SGHAT, FQNNGV. The length of the CDR3 is 14 residues. Here the CDR3 DNA reads TGTGCCAGCAGCCCCAGGGGGCTTAATCAGCCCCAGCATTTT. It is translated as CASSPRGLNQPQHF.

This chain connects TRBV18 to TRBJ2-2; no clear D gene. This CDR3 has 13 amino acids. CDR1 and CDR2 from the germline V gene are KGHSH and LQKENI. With 0 bases removed from V and 4 bases from J, the gap between germline ends came to 3 bases. CDR3 nucleotide sequence: TGTGCCAGCTCACCACCGGCCACCGGGGAGCTGTTTTTT. Its protein product is CASSPPATGELFF. Using reference TRBV18 and TRBJ2-2 for the parts outside the CDR3, the full variable domain is NAGVMQNPRHLVRRRGQEARLRCSPMKGHSHVYWYRQLPEEGLKFMVYLQKENIIDESGMPKERFSAEFPKEGPSILRIQQVVRGDSAAYFCASSPPATGELFFGEGSRLTVL.

The J gene is TRBJ1-2, the V gene TRBV5-1; 7 nucleotides line up with TRBD1. This CDR3 contains 15 residues. J was trimmed by 4 bases and V by 4 bases; bases with no gene match: 10. Germline assignment: CDR1 SGHRS and CDR2 YFSETQ. CDR3 nucleotides: TGCGCCAGCAGCCTGGGACAGCAGATACTCTATGGCTACACCTTC. It specifies CASSLGQQILYGYTF.

J is TRBJ2-7 and V is TRBV6-4; D is unresolved. Germline-derived CDR1 and CDR2 are MRHNA and SNTAGT. The CDR3 spans 13 residues. The V and J ends lost 2 bases and 7 bases respectively, with 12 bases between them. CDR3 sequence reads: CASSDGTTSEQYF. For the CDR3, the DNA is TGTGCCAGCAGTGACGGCACCACTTCTGAGCAGTACTTC.

The chain combines TRBV29-1 with TRBJ2-1; 8 bases map to TRBD2. This CDR3 spans 14 amino acids. From germline, CDR1 is SQVTM and CDR2 ANQGSEA. The trim removed 4 bases at V and 4 bases at J, leaving 6 bases unmatched. The CDR3, as DNA: TGCAGCGTTGTTCGTGCGGGGGGTTACAATGAGCAGTTCTTC. This translates into CSVVRAGGYNEQFF.

This chain links TRBV6-5 with TRBJ2-1, with TRBD1 matching over 8 bases. From germline, CDR1 is MNHEY and CDR2 SVGAGI. V lost 2 bases, J lost 8 bases, and 8 bases stayed unmatched. There are 15 residues in the CDR3. CDR3 bases: TGTGCCAGCAGTTACGTGTCAGGGGGCGAGTATGAGCAGTTCTTC. It specifies CASSYVSGGEYEQFF.

The rearrangement links TRBV30 to TRBJ2-1, with D perhaps TRBD2 (6 bases). There are 14 residues in the CDR3. V gave up 3 bases and J gave up 7 bases, with 16 bases separating them. The germline V gene encodes CDR1 GTSNPN and CDR2 SVGIG (reference sequence). CDR3 nucleotides: TGTGCCTGGAGAAACGGGGGAGGTACGAATGAGCAGTTCTTC. This codes for CAWRNGGGTNEQFF.

This chain joins TRBV13 and TRBJ1-1, with D unclear. CDR1 PRHDT and CDR2 FYEKMQ come from the germline V gene (reference sequence). The CDR3 runs to 15 residues. Trimming left V 6 bases short and J 1 base short, with 15 bases between. The DNA for the CDR3 is TGTGCCAGCAGACCTACTTTGGGGAGGAACACTGAAGCTTTCTTT. Its protein product is CASRPTLGRNTEAFF.

This sequence joins TRBV6-6 and TRBJ2-1; 9 nucleotides align to TRBD2. With 6 bases clipped from V and 1 base from J, the junction kept 13 bases outside the gene matches. The germline V gene has CDR1 MNHNY and CDR2 SVGAGI (reference sequence). CDR3 length: 18 residues. The CDR3 DNA reads as TGTGCCAGCAGGCGATCTAGCGGGACCACCAGATCCTACAATGAGCAGTTCTTC. Amino acids: CASRRSSGTTRSYNEQFF.

V is TRBV5-1 and J is TRBJ2-5; D remains unclear. V gave up 4 bases and J gave up 3 bases, with 10 bases separating them. Germline CDR1 and CDR2: SGHRS and YFSETQ. This CDR3 is 13 amino acids long. CDR3: CASSPGPKETQYF. CDR3 nucleotides: TGCGCCAGCAGCCCCGGCCCTAAAGAGACCCAGTACTTC. The variable domain in full, completed from reference TRBV5-1 and TRBJ2-5, reads KAGVTQTPRYLIKTRGQQVTLSCSPISGHRSVSWYQQTPGQGLQFLFEYFSETQRNKGNFPGRFSGRQFSNSRSEMNVSTLELGDSALYLCASSPGPKETQYFGPGTRLLVL.

The V and J genes are TRBV27 and TRBJ1-2; a weak D match, TRBD1 (5 bases). Germline V CDR1 and CDR2: MNHEY, SMNVEV (reference sequence). The CDR3 is 14 amino acids. V lost 4 bases and J lost 5, with 14 bases in between. The CDR3, as DNA: TGTGCCAGCAGTTATACCCAAGACAGTTATGGCTACACCTTC. Translated, it gives CASSYTQDSYGYTF.